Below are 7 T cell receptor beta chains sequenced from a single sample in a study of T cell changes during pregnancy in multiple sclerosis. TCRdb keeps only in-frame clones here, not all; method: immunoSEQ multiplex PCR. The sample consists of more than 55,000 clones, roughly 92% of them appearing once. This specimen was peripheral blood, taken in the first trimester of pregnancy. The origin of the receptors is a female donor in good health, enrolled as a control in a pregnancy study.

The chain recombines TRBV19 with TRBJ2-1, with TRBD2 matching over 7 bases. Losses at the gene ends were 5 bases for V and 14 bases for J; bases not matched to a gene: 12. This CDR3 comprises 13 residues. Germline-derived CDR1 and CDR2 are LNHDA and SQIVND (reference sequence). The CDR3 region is CASSPLSGGPEFF. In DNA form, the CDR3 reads TGTGCCAGTAGTCCCCTCTCGGGGGGACCTGAGTTCTTC.

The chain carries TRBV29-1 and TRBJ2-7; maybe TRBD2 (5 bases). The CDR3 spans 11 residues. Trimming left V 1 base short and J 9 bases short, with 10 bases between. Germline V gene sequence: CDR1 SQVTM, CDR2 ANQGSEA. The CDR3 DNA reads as TGCAGCGTTGAAGGGGCGGGTAGGCAGTACTTC. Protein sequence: CSVEGAGRQYF.

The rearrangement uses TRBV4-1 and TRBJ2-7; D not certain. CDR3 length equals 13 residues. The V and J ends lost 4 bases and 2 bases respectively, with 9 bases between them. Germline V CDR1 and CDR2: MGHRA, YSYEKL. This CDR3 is CASSPSLPYEQYF. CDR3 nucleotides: TGCGCCAGCAGCCCCTCTCTCCCCTACGAGCAGTACTTC.

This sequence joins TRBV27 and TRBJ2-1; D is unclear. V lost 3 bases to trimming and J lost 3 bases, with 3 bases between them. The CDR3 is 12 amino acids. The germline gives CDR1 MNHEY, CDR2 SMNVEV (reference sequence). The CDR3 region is CASSFYYNEQFF. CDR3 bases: TGTGCCAGCAGTTTCTACTACAATGAGCAGTTCTTC.

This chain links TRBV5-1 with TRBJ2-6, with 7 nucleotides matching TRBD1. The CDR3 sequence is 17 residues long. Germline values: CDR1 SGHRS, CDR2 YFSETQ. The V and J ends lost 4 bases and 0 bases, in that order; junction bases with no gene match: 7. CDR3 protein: CASSMTGFPSGANVLTF. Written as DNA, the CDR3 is TGCGCCAGCAGCATGACAGGGTTCCCCTCTGGGGCCAACGTCCTGACTTTC. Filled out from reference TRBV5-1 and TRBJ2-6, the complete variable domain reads KAGVTQTPRYLIKTRGQQVTLSCSPISGHRSVSWYQQTPGQGLQFLFEYFSETQRNKGNFPGRFSGRQFSNSRSEMNVSTLELGDSALYLCASSMTGFPSGANVLTFGAGSRLTVL.

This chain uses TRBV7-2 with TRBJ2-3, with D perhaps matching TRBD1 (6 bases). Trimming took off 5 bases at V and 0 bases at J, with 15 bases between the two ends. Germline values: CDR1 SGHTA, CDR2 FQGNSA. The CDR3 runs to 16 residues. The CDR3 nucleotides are TGTGCCAGCAGCGGCCTACAGGGACCTAGCACAGATACGCAGTATTTT. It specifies CASSGLQGPSTDTQYF.

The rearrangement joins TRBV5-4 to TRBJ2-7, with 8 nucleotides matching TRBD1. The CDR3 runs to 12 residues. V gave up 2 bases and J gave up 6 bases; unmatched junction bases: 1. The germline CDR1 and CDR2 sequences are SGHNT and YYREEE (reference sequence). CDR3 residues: CASSFDRGEQYF. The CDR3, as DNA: TGTGCCAGCAGCTTTGACAGGGGCGAGCAGTACTTC.